The clone carrying this T cell receptor beta chain was counted ten times or more. This specimen belongs to a study of T cells in Graves' hyperthyroidism and ophthalmopathy. Over 18 months, lack of ophthalmopathy progression marked Graves' hyperthyroidism as stable. Diagnosis of hyperthyroidism was new in patients aged 18 to 65, and its duration was under 2 months. V lost 1 base and J 1 base, leaving 7 bases between the germline ends. The CDR3 spans 13 residues. CDR1 is SQVTM, CDR2 ANQGSEA, per germline. The CDR3 regions of TCR beta were amplified from RNA transcripts. A set of HTBI primers served as the primers for a first-round RT-PCR of the TCR CDR3. TCRdb called the multiplex PCR reads again in MiXCR, with one record for every CDR3 protein. The table shows 300,000 to 350,000 distinct CDR3 sequences, with approximately 15% occurring only once.

Sequenced input: blood. The origin of this receptor is a woman aged 25 to 39 with Graves' hyperthyroidism. The chain joins TRBV29-1 to TRBJ1-1; D gene ambiguous. CDR3 protein: CSVEASENTEAFF. The CDR3 coding sequence is TGCAGCGTTGAAGCTTCAGAGAACACTGAAGCTTTCTTT.